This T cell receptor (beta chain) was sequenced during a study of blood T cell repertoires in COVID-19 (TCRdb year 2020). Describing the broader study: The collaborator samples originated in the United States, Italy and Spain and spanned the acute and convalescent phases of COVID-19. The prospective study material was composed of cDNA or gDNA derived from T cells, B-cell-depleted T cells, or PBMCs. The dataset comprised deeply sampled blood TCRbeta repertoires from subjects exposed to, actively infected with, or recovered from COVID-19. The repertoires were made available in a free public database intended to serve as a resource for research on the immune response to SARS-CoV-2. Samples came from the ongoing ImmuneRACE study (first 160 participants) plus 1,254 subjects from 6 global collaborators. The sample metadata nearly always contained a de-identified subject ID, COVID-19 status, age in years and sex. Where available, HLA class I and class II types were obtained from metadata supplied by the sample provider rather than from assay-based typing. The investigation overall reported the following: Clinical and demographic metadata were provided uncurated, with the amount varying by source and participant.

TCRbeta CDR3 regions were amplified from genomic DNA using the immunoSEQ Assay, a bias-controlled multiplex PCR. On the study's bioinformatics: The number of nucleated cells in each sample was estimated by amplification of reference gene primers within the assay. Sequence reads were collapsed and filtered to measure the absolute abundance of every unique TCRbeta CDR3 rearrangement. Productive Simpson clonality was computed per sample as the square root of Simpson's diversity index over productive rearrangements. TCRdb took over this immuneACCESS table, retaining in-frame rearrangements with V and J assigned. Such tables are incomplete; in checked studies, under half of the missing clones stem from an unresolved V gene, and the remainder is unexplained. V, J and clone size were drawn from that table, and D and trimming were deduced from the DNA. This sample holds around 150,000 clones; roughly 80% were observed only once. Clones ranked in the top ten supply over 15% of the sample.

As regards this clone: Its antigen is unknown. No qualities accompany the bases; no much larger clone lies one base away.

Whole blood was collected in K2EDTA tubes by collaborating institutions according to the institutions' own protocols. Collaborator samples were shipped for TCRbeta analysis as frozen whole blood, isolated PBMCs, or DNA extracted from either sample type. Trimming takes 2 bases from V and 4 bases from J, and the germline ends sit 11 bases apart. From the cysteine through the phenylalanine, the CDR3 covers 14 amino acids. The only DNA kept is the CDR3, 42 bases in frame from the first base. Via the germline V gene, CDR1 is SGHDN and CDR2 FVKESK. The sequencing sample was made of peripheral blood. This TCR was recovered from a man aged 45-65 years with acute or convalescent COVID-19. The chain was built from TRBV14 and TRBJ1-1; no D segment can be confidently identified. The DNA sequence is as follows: TGTGCCAGCAGCCAATTATTTTTCAGCACTGAAGCTTTCTTT. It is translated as CASSQLFFSTEAFF.